This is a list of T cell receptor beta chains from one sample in a study of cytomegalovirus exposure and HLA in healthy donors. Here immunoSEQ multiplex PCR was the method, and the copy in TCRdb shows in-frame clones only, minus some. This table holds roughly 62,000 clones, 70% to 75% found once. The sample comprised PBMCs. The receptors stem from a woman in her 30s in good health and CMV-seronegative. The CDR3 runs from the conserved cysteine through the conserved F or W. D genes are given only for firm matches. Rows give clone size only sometimes, using once, few, many, or a class for an expanded clone.

CDR3aa	CDR3nt	v_gene	abundance	d_gene	j_gene
CASSPRTEGDKTQYF	TGTGCCAGCTCACCACGGACAGAGGGGGATAAGACCCAGTACTTC	TRBV18	NA	NA	TRBJ2-5
CASSPWTDYKDEQFF	TGTGCCAGTAGTCCATGGACGGACTATAAGGATGAGCAGTTCTTC	TRBV19	NA	NA	TRBJ2-1
CASSKIQGVNQPQHF	TGTGCCAGCAGCAAAATACAGGGGGTCAATCAGCCCCAGCATTTT	TRBV7-2	NA	TRBD1	TRBJ1-5
CASSPGQGAGANVLTF	TGTGCCAGCAGTCCAGGACAGGGGGCAGGGGCCAACGTCCTGACTTTC	TRBV27	NA	TRBD1	TRBJ2-6
CASSPPAVAKNIQYF	TGTGCCAGCTCACCACCTGCGGTAGCCAAAAACATTCAGTACTTC	TRBV18	NA	NA	TRBJ2-4
CASSSRGTARPNEQFF	TGTGCCAGCAGCAGCCGAGGGACAGCGAGACCCAATGAGCAGTTCTTC	TRBV7-9	NA	TRBD1	TRBJ2-1
CASSYNGGAFF	TGTGCCAGCAGTTACAACGGGGGAGCTTTCTTT	TRBV6-6	few	NA	TRBJ1-1
CASSLVPGTSGRGELFF	TGCGCCAGCAGCTTGGTTCCCGGGACTAGCGGCAGAGGGGAGCTGTTTTTT	TRBV5-1	NA	TRBD2	TRBJ2-2
CASSDSATNEKLFF	TGCGCCAGCAGCGACAGCGCAACTAATGAAAAACTGTTTTTT	TRBV10-1	NA	NA	TRBJ1-4
CAWREPQWVYEQYF	TGTGCCTGGAGGGAGCCCCAATGGGTCTACGAGCAGTACTTC	TRBV30	NA	NA	TRBJ2-7
CASSDPSGTNYEQYF	TGCGCCAGCAGTGACCCTAGCGGAACCAACTACGAGCAGTACTTC	TRBV10-1	few	TRBD2	TRBJ2-7
CSSSLITLADNEQFF	TGTTCCAGCAGCTTAATAACCCTAGCGGACAATGAGCAGTTCTTC	TRBV7-9	NA	TRBD2	TRBJ2-1
CASSSHRGPREAFF	TGTGCCAGCAGCTCGCACAGGGGTCCGAGGGAAGCTTTCTTT	TRBV11-2	few	TRBD1	TRBJ1-1
CASSFGQGYGYTF	TGCGCCAGCAGCTTCGGGCAGGGGTATGGCTACACCTTC	TRBV5-1	NA	NA	TRBJ1-2
CAWSVLQGGIQPQHF	TGTGCCTGGAGTGTACTTCAGGGAGGGATTCAGCCCCAGCATTTT	TRBV30	NA	NA	TRBJ1-5
CASSSPHRGGGYTF	TGTGCCAGCAGTTCCCCCCACAGGGGAGGTGGCTACACCTTC	TRBV6-1	NA	TRBD1	TRBJ1-2
CASSVTDRDRQPQHF	TGTGCCAGCAGCGTGACGGACAGGGATCGCCAGCCCCAGCATTTT	TRBV5-8	NA	TRBD1	TRBJ1-5
CASSSGRAGTEAFF	TGTGCCAGCTCCTCGGGCAGGGCCGGGACTGAAGCTTTCTTT	TRBV18	few	NA	TRBJ1-1
CASSEKRGGLMNTEAFF	TGTGCCAGCAGTGAAAAGAGGGGGGGCCTCATGAACACTGAAGCTTTCTTT	TRBV6-1	NA	NA	TRBJ1-1
CATGGERVNAQYF	TGTGCCACTGGGGGGGAACGAGTAAACGCTCAGTACTTC	TRBV10-3	NA	TRBD2	TRBJ2-4
CASSSSGGETRYF	TGCGCCAGCAGCTCCTCGGGGGGAGAGACCCGGTACTTC	TRBV5-1	NA	TRBD2	TRBJ2-5
CAISDRGAYEQYF	TGTGCCATCAGTGACAGGGGGGCCTACGAGCAGTACTTC	TRBV10-3	NA	NA	TRBJ2-7
CASSLGVPSTDTQYF	TGTGCCAGCAGCCTAGGGGTCCCTAGCACAGATACGCAGTATTTT	TRBV14	once	NA	TRBJ2-3
CASSLTRSSGSSNEQYF	TGTGCCAGCAGCTTAACCAGATCTAGCGGGAGTTCCAACGAGCAGTACTTC	TRBV11-2	NA	TRBD2	TRBJ2-7
CASSEALRGDTEAFF	TGTGCCAGCAGTGAAGCGCTTCGGGGGGACACTGAAGCTTTCTTT	TRBV2	medium-sized	NA	TRBJ1-1
CASSLQLEGETQYF	TGTGCTAGCAGCTTACAGTTAGAGGGAGAGACCCAGTACTTC	TRBV7-7	NA	NA	TRBJ2-5
CASSELEFGELFF	TGTGCCAGCTCCGAGCTCGAGTTCGGGGAGCTGTTTTTT	TRBV18	NA	NA	TRBJ2-2
CASSSNTGELFF	TGTGCCAGCAGTTCAAACACCGGGGAGCTGTTTTTT	TRBV28	NA	NA	TRBJ2-2
CASSSTIQGAPFNEQFF	TGTGCCAGCAGCTCCACCATACAGGGGGCCCCCTTTAATGAGCAGTTCTTC	TRBV7-9	NA	TRBD1	TRBJ2-1
CASSLGQGRANSPLHF	TGCGCCAGCAGCTTAGGACAGGGCCGCGCTAATTCACCCCTCCACTTT	TRBV5-1	NA	TRBD1	TRBJ1-6
CASSLEASGRGGQYF	TGTGCCAGCAGCTTGGAGGCTAGCGGGAGAGGGGGCCAGTACTTC	TRBV5-6	NA	TRBD2	TRBJ2-5
CASSDTGTSLRGEQYF	TGTGCCAGCAGTGACACCGGGACTAGCCTCCGGGGCGAGCAGTACTTC	TRBV25-1	NA	TRBD2	TRBJ2-7
CASRPGNQETQYF	TGTGCCAGCAGGCCGGGAAACCAAGAGACCCAGTACTTC	TRBV11-2	NA	NA	TRBJ2-5
CASSLMLQDKAFF	TGTGCCAGCAGCTTAATGCTACAGGACAAAGCTTTCTTT	TRBV7-3	NA	NA	TRBJ1-1
CASSLIPYRGSGDDYEQYF	TGTGCCAGCAGCTTAATTCCGTATCGGGGTAGCGGGGACGACTACGAGCAGTACTTC	TRBV11-2	NA	TRBD2	TRBJ2-7
CASSEIAGGRTDTQYF	TGTGCCAGCAGTGAAATAGCGGGAGGTCGCACAGATACGCAGTATTTT	TRBV28	NA	TRBD2	TRBJ2-3
CASNPSTWNTGELFF	TGTGCCAGCAACCCTAGCACCTGGAACACCGGGGAGCTGTTTTTT	TRBV7-9	NA	NA	TRBJ2-2
CASEGTLGYTF	TGTGCCAGCGAAGGGACTCTGGGCTACACCTTC	TRBV6-6	NA	NA	TRBJ1-2
CASSLPTSGADTQYF	TGTGCCAGCAGCTTACCGACTAGCGGCGCAGATACGCAGTATTTT	TRBV7-2	NA	TRBD2	TRBJ2-3
CASSRDRENQPQHF	TGTGCCAGCTCACGGGACAGGGAGAATCAGCCCCAGCATTTT	TRBV18	NA	TRBD1	TRBJ1-5
CASSLSRTSGYRSYEQYF	TGCGCCAGCAGCTTGTCCCGGACTAGCGGGTATCGCTCCTACGAGCAGTACTTC	TRBV5-1	NA	TRBD2	TRBJ2-7
CASSQEEADTQYF	TGCGCCAGCAGCCAAGAAGAGGCAGATACGCAGTATTTT	TRBV4-3	NA	NA	TRBJ2-3
CASSLYTGGSTEAFF	TGTGCCAGCAGTTTATATACCGGCGGGAGCACTGAAGCTTTCTTT	TRBV27	NA	NA	TRBJ1-1
CASSDPRREATQYF	TGTGCCAGCAGTGATCCGCGGAGAGAAGCGACCCAGTACTTC	TRBV2	medium-sized	NA	TRBJ2-5
CASSESRGGELFF	TGTGCCAGCAGTGAATCGAGAGGCGGGGAGCTGTTTTTT	TRBV2	NA	NA	TRBJ2-2